A selection of T cell receptor beta chains follows, all from one sample in a study of cytomegalovirus exposure and HLA in healthy donors. The protocol was immunoSEQ multiplex PCR, while the TCRdb copy is restricted to in-frame clones and leaves out a portion. The sample has around 200,000 clones, 70% to 85% seen once; the top ten hold 1.5% to 2%. The sample comprised PBMCs. Receptors originate from a man aged 45 to 65 in good health and CMV-seronegative. The conserved cysteine and the conserved F or W are not part of the CDR3 here.

j_gene	v_gene	CDR3aa
TRBJ2-5	TRBV23-1	ASSQRTSGRGETQY
TRBJ1-4	TRBV19	ASRANSGSNEKLF
TRBJ2-5	TRBV5-4	ASSRGETQY
TRBJ1-5	TRBV6-1	AGLRGRGNQPQH
TRBJ2-1	TRBV19	ASSTGTSGRAAEQF
TRBJ2-5	TRBV18	ASSPSLGLAGGYTETQY
TRBJ2-5	TRBV18	ASSPNSQETQY
TRBJ2-5	TRBV29-1	SVERSSGTETQY
TRBJ1-3	TRBV9	ASSVDHVGNTIY
TRBJ2-3	TRBV2	ASSSSGGTDTQY
TRBJ2-7	TRBV19	ASSNFYEQY
TRBJ2-7	TRBV5-1	ASSFDGPGLEQY
TRBJ1-2	TRBV21-1	ASSPQKEDKLNYGYT
TRBJ2-7	TRBV7-2	ASSLKLAGTEQY
TRBJ2-1	TRBV6-6	ASSQLAGNYNEQF
TRBJ2-7	TRBV6-1	ASSVDRGLYEQY
TRBJ2-2	TRBV5-1	ASSLGQGRSGTGELF
TRBJ2-7	TRBV28	ASSSRGRTYEQY
TRBJ2-1	TRBV11-2	ASTWTSGSYNEQF
TRBJ2-3	TRBV6-5	ASSLQGNTDTQY
TRBJ2-7	TRBV7-9	ASSLGTGTEQY